A single sample is the source of the 17 T cell receptor beta chains below, sequenced in a study of cytomegalovirus exposure and HLA in healthy donors. Some clones are missing from TCRdb's copy, which holds only in-frame ones; the method was immunoSEQ multiplex PCR. The sample shows 150,000 or so clones, approximately 86% of them seen only once. Sequencing used PBMCs. Receptors originate from a man between 18 and 35 years old in good health and CMV-seropositive.

CDR3 protein: CASSPAGGSYEQYF. CDR3 DNA sequence: TGTGCCAGCAGCCCGGCGGGAGGTTCCTACGAGCAGTACTTC. The rearrangement joins TRBV4-2 to TRBJ2-7, with 8 bases aligning to TRBD2. The V and J ends lost 4 bases and 1 base, in that order; junction bases with no gene match: 3. CDR3 length: 14 residues. Per the germline V gene, CDR1 is LGHNA and CDR2 is YNFKEQ.

This chain uses TRBV18 with TRBJ2-3; 14 bases agree with TRBD2. Germline V gene sequence: CDR1 KGHSH, CDR2 LQKENI. The CDR3 is 16 amino acids. Trimming cost V 3 bases and J 5 bases; bases outside gene matches: 4. The CDR3 here is CASSPIGTSGGDTQYF. CDR3 DNA: TGTGCCAGCTCACCGATAGGGACTAGCGGGGGAGATACGCAGTATTTT.

This clone turned up a few times. V is TRBV29-1 and J is TRBJ1-5; no clear D gene. Trimming took off 6 bases at V and 1 base at J, with 10 bases between the two ends. The CDR3 extends over 13 amino acids. Looked up from germline, CDR1 is SQVTM and CDR2 is ANQGSEA. The CDR3 is CSVRGSSNQPQHF. Here the CDR3 DNA reads TGCAGCGTACGTGGCTCGAGCAATCAGCCCCAGCATTTT.

The chain is built from TRBV4-1 and TRBJ2-5; 13 positions agree with TRBD2. V gave up 4 bases and J gave up 4 bases; unmatched junction bases: 3. The CDR3 has 15 residues. The germline V gene has CDR1 MGHRA and CDR2 YSYEKL. CDR3 in amino acids: CASSRTSGGAETQYF. The CDR3 DNA is TGCGCCAGCAGCCGCACTAGCGGGGGGGCAGAGACCCAGTACTTC.

This chain links TRBV27 with TRBJ2-1, with D hard to call. Germline V gene data show CDR1 as MNHEY and CDR2 as SMNVEV (reference sequence). V lost 2 bases and J 5 bases, leaving 4 bases between the germline ends. The CDR3 is 12 amino acids. The CDR3 region has the DNA TGTGCCAGCAGTTTACAGAACAATGAGCAGTTCTTC. Translation gives CASSLQNNEQFF.

This chain connects TRBV5-1 to TRBJ2-7, with TRBD1 matching 8 bases. This CDR3 comprises 15 residues. In germline, CDR1 is SGHRS, CDR2 YFSETQ. The ends lost 0 bases at V and 7 bases at J; junction bases unmatched: 9. CDR3 sequence reads: CASSLDGRGPLEQYF. The CDR3 coding sequence is TGCGCCAGCAGCTTGGACGGCAGGGGGCCCCTGGAGCAGTACTTC. Full variable domain (missing parts from reference TRBV5-1 and TRBJ2-7): KAGVTQTPRYLIKTRGQQVTLSCSPISGHRSVSWYQQTPGQGLQFLFEYFSETQRNKGNFPGRFSGRQFSNSRSEMNVSTLELGDSALYLCASSLDGRGPLEQYFGPGTRLTVT.

This clone was counted between two and nine times. This sequence joins TRBV9 and TRBJ1-1; 8 nucleotides agree with TRBD1. The CDR3 covers 12 residues. The ends lost 5 bases at V and 6 bases at J; junction bases unmatched: 3. Germline V gives CDR1 SGDLS, CDR2 YYNGEE. CDR3 region: CASRRQGSEAFF. The CDR3 DNA follows: TGTGCCAGCAGAAGACAGGGGTCTGAAGCTTTCTTT.

The J gene is TRBJ1-1, the V gene TRBV7-8; D gene ambiguous. This CDR3 contains 15 residues. The V end lost 0 bases, the J end lost 6 bases, and 14 bases lay between the germline ends. Germline lookup yields CDR1 SGHVS and CDR2 FQNEAQ. The CDR3 is CASSLAEGVGPEAFF. CDR3 bases: TGTGCCAGCAGCTTAGCGGAGGGAGTTGGTCCTGAAGCTTTCTTT. The variable domain in full, completed from reference TRBV7-8 and TRBJ1-1, reads GAGVSQSPRYKVAKRGQDVALRCDPISGHVSLFWYQQALGQGPEFLTYFQNEAQLDKSGLPSDRFFAERPEGSVSTLKIQRTQQEDSAVYLCASSLAEGVGPEAFFGQGTRLTVV.

V usage is TRBV11-2 and J usage is TRBJ1-2; TRBD1 matches at 7 bases. This CDR3 spans 13 amino acids. Germline trimming cut 5 bases from V and 8 bases from J; bases unmatched to any gene: 8. The germline gives CDR1 SGHAT, CDR2 FQNNGV. The CDR3 DNA sequence: TGTGCCAGCAGCCCCGAGGGGGCGAGAGGCTACACCTTC. Its protein product is CASSPEGARGYTF.

This chain connects TRBV5-1 to TRBJ2-1; 11 positions match TRBD2. Germline lookup yields CDR1 SGHRS and CDR2 YFSETQ. CDR3 length equals 16 residues. V trimming: 4 bases; J trimming: 2 bases; junction bases outside the gene matches: 5. The CDR3, as DNA: TGCGCCAGCAGCGGTAGCGGGGGGGCCCCCTACAATGAGCAGTTCTTC. Residues: CASSGSGGAPYNEQFF. Full variable domain (missing parts from reference TRBV5-1 and TRBJ2-1): KAGVTQTPRYLIKTRGQQVTLSCSPISGHRSVSWYQQTPGQGLQFLFEYFSETQRNKGNFPGRFSGRQFSNSRSEMNVSTLELGDSALYLCASSGSGGAPYNEQFFGPGTRLTVL.

The gene calls are TRBV6-5 and TRBJ1-5; 7 bases fit TRBD1. The germline gives CDR1 MNHEY, CDR2 SVGAGI. Trimming cost V 7 bases and J 4 bases; bases outside gene matches: 10. This CDR3 region has 15 residues. The CDR3 region has the DNA TGTGCCAGCACCCCGCGGGACAGAGCTAATCAGCCCCAGCATTTT. Encoded protein: CASTPRDRANQPQHF.

The chain is built from TRBV27 and TRBJ2-7, with TRBD2 matching over 7 bases. The CDR3 covers 12 residues. V was pared by 6 bases and J by 2 bases, with 1 base of the junction left unmatched. Germline values: CDR1 MNHEY, CDR2 SMNVEV (reference sequence). DNA for the CDR3: TGTGCCAGCAGGGGGGGGGCCTACGAGCAGTACTTC. Protein: CASRGGAYEQYF.

This chain uses TRBV7-8 with TRBJ2-1, with 8 bases lining up with TRBD2. The CDR3 loop spans 15 amino acids. Germline lookup yields CDR1 SGHVS and CDR2 FQNEAQ. Trimming at V came to 6 bases and at J to 8 bases, leaving 12 bases not matched to a gene. CDR3 in DNA: TGTGCCAGCAGGATCGGGGGGGCCCTTTATCATGAGCAGTTCTTC. Its translation: CASRIGGALYHEQFF.

The chain recombines TRBV20-1 with TRBJ1-2, with TRBD1 matching 7 bases. There are 11 residues in the CDR3. The germline V gene encodes CDR1 DFQATT and CDR2 SNEGSKA (reference sequence). The V and J ends lost 5 bases and 8 bases, in that order; junction bases with no gene match: 5. This chain's CDR3 is CSARGQVGYTF. The CDR3 DNA is TGCAGTGCTCGTGGACAGGTCGGCTACACCTTC.

This clone was observed a single time. The chain uses TRBV30 and TRBJ1-5; TRBD1 aligns across 9 bases. The germline gives CDR1 GTSNPN, CDR2 SVGIG (reference sequence). V was pared by 3 bases and J by 4 bases, with 7 bases of the junction left unmatched. This CDR3 has 15 amino acids. The CDR3, as DNA: TGTGCCTGGAGCGCACAGGGGGCTAGGAATCAGCCCCAGCATTTT. Its translation is CAWSAQGARNQPQHF.

The chain combines TRBV7-9 with TRBJ2-7, with D possibly being TRBD1 (5 bases). Germline-derived CDR1 and CDR2 are SEHNR and FQNEAQ (reference sequence). CDR3 length: 19 residues. Trimming pared 1 base from V and 2 bases from J, leaving 24 bases between. The CDR3 loop is CASSLGSTVGHESPYEQYF. The CDR3 region has the DNA TGTGCCAGCAGCTTAGGATCGACCGTGGGGCACGAGTCCCCCTACGAGCAGTACTTC.

The V call is TRBV6-5, the J call TRBJ2-5, with 9 bases that match TRBD1. With 2 bases clipped from V and 4 bases from J, the junction kept 5 bases outside the gene matches. This CDR3 contains 15 residues. Looked up from germline, CDR1 is MNHEY and CDR2 is SVGAGI. CDR3 DNA sequence: TGTGCCAGCAGTTACGGGACAGGGTATAGAGAGACCCAGTACTTC. Protein sequence: CASSYGTGYRETQYF.